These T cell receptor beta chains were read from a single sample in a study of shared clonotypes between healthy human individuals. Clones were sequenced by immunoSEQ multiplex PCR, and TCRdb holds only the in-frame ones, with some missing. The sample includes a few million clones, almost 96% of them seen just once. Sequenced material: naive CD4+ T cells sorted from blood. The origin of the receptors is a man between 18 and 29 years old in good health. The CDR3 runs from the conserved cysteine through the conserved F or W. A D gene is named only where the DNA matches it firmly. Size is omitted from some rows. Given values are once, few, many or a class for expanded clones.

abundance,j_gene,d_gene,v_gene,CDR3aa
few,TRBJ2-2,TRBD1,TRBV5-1,CASSLAGQGNTGELFF
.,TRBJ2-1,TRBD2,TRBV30,CAWSVPGGPREQFF
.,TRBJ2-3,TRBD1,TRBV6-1,CASSETGVTKVQYF
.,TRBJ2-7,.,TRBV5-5,CATKLQGGSYEQYF
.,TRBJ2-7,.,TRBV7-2,CATARDRLVHEQYF
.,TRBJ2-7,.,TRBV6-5,CASQSIGSSYEQYF
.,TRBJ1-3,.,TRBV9,CASSVEAGAGNTIYF
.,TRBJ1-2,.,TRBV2,CASSSAEYGYTF
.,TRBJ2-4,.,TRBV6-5,CASSSRGVAKNIQYF
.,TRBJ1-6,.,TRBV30,CAWSVVPGQSENSPLHF
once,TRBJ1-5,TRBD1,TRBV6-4,CASSYRISDREVQPQHF
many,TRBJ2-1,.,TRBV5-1,CASSWGAGTNNEQFF
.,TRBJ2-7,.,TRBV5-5,CASSFNGASYEQYF
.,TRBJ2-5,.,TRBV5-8,CASSLEGIETQYF
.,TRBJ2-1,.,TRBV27,CASSSSAVSGYNEQFF
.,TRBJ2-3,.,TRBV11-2,CASSIRGATDTQYF
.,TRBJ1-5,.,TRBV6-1,CASSARSVPQIPYSNQPQHF
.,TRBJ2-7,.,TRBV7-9,CASSLVPSGGRNPYEQYF
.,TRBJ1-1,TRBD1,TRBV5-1,CASSLELTGLTEAFF
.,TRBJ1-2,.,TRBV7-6,CASSYGGWNGYTF
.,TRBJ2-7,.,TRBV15,CATSRDRLQGNEQYF
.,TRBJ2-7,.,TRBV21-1,CASSNTYREYEQYF
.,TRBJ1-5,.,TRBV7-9,CASSLGAGPNQPQHF
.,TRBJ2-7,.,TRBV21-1,CASSKEDSGSLLPYEQYF
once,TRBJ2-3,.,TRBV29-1,CSVAGDTQYF
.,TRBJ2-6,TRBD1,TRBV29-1,CSVETGSGANVLTF
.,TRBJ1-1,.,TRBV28,CASSGGGAGTEAFF
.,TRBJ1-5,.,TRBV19,CASTTGFQQPQHF
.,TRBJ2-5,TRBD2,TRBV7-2,CASSPPGLAAQETQYF
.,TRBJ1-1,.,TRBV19,CASVGRPHTEAFF
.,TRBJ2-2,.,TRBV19,CASSNVGELFF
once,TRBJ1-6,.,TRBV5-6,CASSSPLGSPLHF
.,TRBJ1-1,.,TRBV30,CAWKRGNTEAFF
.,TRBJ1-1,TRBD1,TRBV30,CAWSARQGDTEAFF
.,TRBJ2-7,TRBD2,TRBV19,CASSIRLAGDGAYEQYF
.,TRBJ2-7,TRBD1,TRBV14,CASSPDRAEQYF
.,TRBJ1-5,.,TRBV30,CAWSGSGGLQPQHF
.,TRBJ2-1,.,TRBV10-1,CASSPFGGGGQFF
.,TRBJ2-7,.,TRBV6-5,CASSRPSEQYF
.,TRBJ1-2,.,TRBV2,CASRATTGSNYGYTF
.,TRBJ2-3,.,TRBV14,CASSQWFPADTQYF
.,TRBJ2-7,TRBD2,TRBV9,CASSPPGGAYEQYF
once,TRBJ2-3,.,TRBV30,CAWTMPGTRSTDTQYF
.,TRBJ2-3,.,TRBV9,CASSVGEGVRTDTQYF
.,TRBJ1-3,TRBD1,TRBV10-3,CAISESGQVVSGNTIYF
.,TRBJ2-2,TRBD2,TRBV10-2,CASSESGAGGNTGELFF